These T cell receptor beta chains were read from a single sample in a study of blood T cell repertoires in COVID-19. TCRdb's copy holds only in-frame clones and misses some; the assay was immunoSEQ multiplex PCR. Here the sample spans around 230,000 clones, about 83% being singletons. Material for sequencing was peripheral blood. Receptors originate from a woman aged 45-60 years with acute or convalescent COVID-19. CDR3s include the opening cysteine and the closing phenylalanine or tryptophan. The order of the fields is clone size, D gene, J gene, V gene, CDR3 DNA, CDR3 protein. The D gene is left open where the match is weak. For some rows the clone size is stated as once, few or many, or as a class when expanded; others skip it.

clone size: NA; D gene: NA; J gene: TRBJ1-5; V gene: TRBV28; CDR3 DNA: TGTGCCAGCAGTTCCTACAGGGTAGATCAGCCCCAGCATTTT; CDR3 protein: CASSSYRVDQPQHF
clone size: NA; D gene: NA; J gene: TRBJ2-1; V gene: TRBV30; CDR3 DNA: TGTGCCTGGAGTGTCACGGGCTACAATGAGCAGTTCTTC; CDR3 protein: CAWSVTGYNEQFF
clone size: NA; D gene: NA; J gene: TRBJ2-7; V gene: TRBV27; CDR3 DNA: TGTGCCAGCAGTTTATTTTGGAGCTCCTACGAGCAGTACTTC; CDR3 protein: CASSLFWSSYEQYF
clone size: few; D gene: NA; J gene: TRBJ1-2; V gene: TRBV5-1; CDR3 DNA: TGCGCCAGCAGCCTAGGGGCCGTTGAATATGGCTACACCTTC; CDR3 protein: CASSLGAVEYGYTF
clone size: NA; D gene: TRBD1; J gene: TRBJ1-2; V gene: TRBV18; CDR3 DNA: TGTGCCAGCTCACCCCGAAGAGTAGCCCGGGACAGGGGTATTTGGATCTATGGCTACACCTTC; CDR3 protein: CASSPRRVARDRGIWIYGYTF
clone size: NA; D gene: TRBD1; J gene: TRBJ2-2; V gene: TRBV30; CDR3 DNA: TGTGCCCAAGGGGGACAGGGGGCGACCGGGGAGCTGTTTTTT; CDR3 protein: CAQGGQGATGELFF
clone size: NA; D gene: NA; J gene: TRBJ2-3; V gene: TRBV24-1; CDR3 DNA: TGTGCCACCAGTGATTTGGGGGACTTCACAGATACGCAGTATTTT; CDR3 protein: CATSDLGDFTDTQYF
clone size: few; D gene: NA; J gene: TRBJ1-2; V gene: TRBV18; CDR3 DNA: TGTGCCAGCTCATCGGGAGGGAAGTATGGCTACACCTTC; CDR3 protein: CASSSGGKYGYTF
clone size: NA; D gene: TRBD2; J gene: TRBJ2-3; V gene: TRBV5-4; CDR3 DNA: TGTGCCAGCAGCCCGGGGGGACTAGCGGGAGGGGCCCGTACAGATACGCAGTATTTT; CDR3 protein: CASSPGGLAGGARTDTQYF
clone size: few; D gene: NA; J gene: TRBJ1-4; V gene: TRBV7-8; CDR3 DNA: TGTGCCAGCAGCTTAGGGGGGCAGGGGGAAAAACTGTTTTTT; CDR3 protein: CASSLGGQGEKLFF
clone size: NA; D gene: NA; J gene: TRBJ2-4; V gene: TRBV5-1; CDR3 DNA: TGCGCCAGCAGTTCCGGAGAGGCTAAAAACATTCAGTACTTC; CDR3 protein: CASSSGEAKNIQYF
clone size: NA; D gene: TRBD2; J gene: TRBJ2-2; V gene: TRBV7-2; CDR3 DNA: TGTGCCAGCAGAAGGACTAGCGGGAGCGGCGGGGAGCTGTTTTTT; CDR3 protein: CASRRTSGSGGELFF
clone size: NA; D gene: TRBD1; J gene: TRBJ1-2; V gene: TRBV2; CDR3 DNA: TGTGCCAGCAGACGGAACAGGGGAGTTAATTATGGCTACACCTTC; CDR3 protein: CASRRNRGVNYGYTF
clone size: NA; D gene: TRBD2; J gene: TRBJ2-4; V gene: TRBV20-1; CDR3 DNA: TGCAGTGCTGAGCGGGAGAACATTCAGTACTTC; CDR3 protein: CSAERENIQYF
clone size: NA; D gene: NA; J gene: TRBJ1-2; V gene: TRBV7-2; CDR3 DNA: TGTGCCAGCAGCTTAGGGCTGGGGCAGGTTGATGGCTACACCTTC; CDR3 protein: CASSLGLGQVDGYTF
clone size: NA; D gene: NA; J gene: TRBJ1-4; V gene: TRBV19; CDR3 DNA: TGTGCCAGTAGTGATGGCAGGTCAATTCATACAACTAATGAAAAACTGTTTTTT; CDR3 protein: CASSDGRSIHTTNEKLFF
clone size: NA; D gene: NA; J gene: TRBJ2-4; V gene: TRBV27; CDR3 DNA: TGTGCCAGCAGTTTTACTAGCCAAGCCAAAAACATTCAGTACTTC; CDR3 protein: CASSFTSQAKNIQYF
clone size: NA; D gene: NA; J gene: TRBJ1-1; V gene: TRBV6-6; CDR3 DNA: TGTGCCAGCAGTCAAACTGGGCCGAACACTGAAGCTTTCTTT; CDR3 protein: CASSQTGPNTEAFF
clone size: NA; D gene: NA; J gene: TRBJ2-5; V gene: TRBV30; CDR3 DNA: TGTGCCTGTGAGGGAGAGACCCAGTACTTC; CDR3 protein: CACEGETQYF
clone size: few; D gene: NA; J gene: TRBJ1-6; V gene: TRBV25-1; CDR3 DNA: TGTGCCAGCAGTGATACCGTAGAGACCTATAATTCACCCCTCCACTTT; CDR3 protein: CASSDTVETYNSPLHF
clone size: NA; D gene: NA; J gene: TRBJ1-2; V gene: TRBV6-1; CDR3 DNA: TGTGCCAGCAGTGACAGGGGTGGCTATGGCTACACCTTC; CDR3 protein: CASSDRGGYGYTF
clone size: NA; D gene: TRBD1; J gene: TRBJ1-1; V gene: TRBV7-8; CDR3 DNA: TGTGCCAGCAGCTCCCGTGGGACAGCAAGGCTGAACACTGAAGCTTTCTTT; CDR3 protein: CASSSRGTARLNTEAFF
clone size: NA; D gene: NA; J gene: TRBJ1-3; V gene: TRBV5-8; CDR3 DNA: TGTGCCAGCAGCCGACAGGCTAAAGGGGCCACCATATATTTT; CDR3 protein: CASSRQAKGATIYF
clone size: NA; D gene: NA; J gene: TRBJ2-7; V gene: TRBV29-1; CDR3 DNA: TGCAGCGTCCGAACCGGACTTTCCACCTACGAGCAGTACTTC; CDR3 protein: CSVRTGLSTYEQYF
clone size: NA; D gene: TRBD1; J gene: TRBJ2-6; V gene: TRBV18; CDR3 DNA: TGTGCCAGCTCCCTGGGACAGTCTCGCTCTGGGGCCAACGTCCTGACTTTC; CDR3 protein: CASSLGQSRSGANVLTF
clone size: NA; D gene: NA; J gene: TRBJ1-6; V gene: TRBV6-5; CDR3 DNA: TGTGCCAGCAGTTACGAGGCACGGAATTCACCCCTCCACTTT; CDR3 protein: CASSYEARNSPLHF
clone size: NA; D gene: TRBD2; J gene: TRBJ2-3; V gene: TRBV6-5; CDR3 DNA: TGTGCCAGCAGAGGGACTAGCGGGAGGGCGGGGGCGCAGTATTTT; CDR3 protein: CASRGTSGRAGAQYF
clone size: NA; D gene: TRBD2; J gene: TRBJ2-3; V gene: TRBV2; CDR3 DNA: TGTGCCAGCAGTGAACGCGGGAGAACAGATACGCAGTATTTT; CDR3 protein: CASSERGRTDTQYF
clone size: NA; D gene: NA; J gene: TRBJ1-2; V gene: TRBV15; CDR3 DNA: TGTGCCACCAGCTTGAACAGGGTTTCTGGCTATGGCTACACCTTC; CDR3 protein: CATSLNRVSGYGYTF
clone size: NA; D gene: TRBD2; J gene: TRBJ2-1; V gene: TRBV27; CDR3 DNA: TGTGCCAGCGGCTCGGGGGGGTTATATGAGCAGTTCTTC; CDR3 protein: CASGSGGLYEQFF
clone size: NA; D gene: NA; J gene: TRBJ2-7; V gene: TRBV2; CDR3 DNA: TGTGCCAGCAGTGACCACAGCGAGCAGTACTTC; CDR3 protein: CASSDHSEQYF
clone size: NA; D gene: TRBD1; J gene: TRBJ2-7; V gene: TRBV5-1; CDR3 DNA: TGCGCCAGCAGCTTTCGGGACAGACGTTCCTACGAGCAGTACTTC; CDR3 protein: CASSFRDRRSYEQYF
clone size: once; D gene: TRBD2; J gene: TRBJ2-2; V gene: TRBV24-1; CDR3 DNA: TGTGCCGCTTCACGGGGGGGACCAAACACCGGGGAGCTGTTTTTT; CDR3 protein: CAASRGGPNTGELFF
clone size: NA; D gene: TRBD2; J gene: TRBJ2-7; V gene: TRBV10-2; CDR3 DNA: TGCGCCAGCAGTGAGAGGTCTAGCGGGAGAACCGAGCAGTACTTC; CDR3 protein: CASSERSSGRTEQYF
clone size: NA; D gene: NA; J gene: TRBJ2-1; V gene: TRBV7-4; CDR3 DNA: TGTGCCAGCAGCCAAGAAACTCGGGTTTCGATCTACAATGAGCAGTTCTTC; CDR3 protein: CASSQETRVSIYNEQFF
clone size: NA; D gene: NA; J gene: TRBJ2-3; V gene: TRBV18; CDR3 DNA: TGTGCCAGCTCACCGGGAGTAGCGGCAATCTTAGCAGATACGCAGTATTTT; CDR3 protein: CASSPGVAAILADTQYF
clone size: once; D gene: TRBD1; J gene: TRBJ1-2; V gene: TRBV2; CDR3 DNA: TGTGCCAGCAGTGAAACAGGGGTAGAGGGCTACACCTTC; CDR3 protein: CASSETGVEGYTF
clone size: NA; D gene: NA; J gene: TRBJ2-7; V gene: TRBV27; CDR3 DNA: TGTGCCAGCTCCCCCCACCCGGGGAGGTCCTACGAGCAGTACTTC; CDR3 protein: CASSPHPGRSYEQYF
clone size: few; D gene: TRBD1; J gene: TRBJ1-2; V gene: TRBV28; CDR3 DNA: TGTGCCAGCAGCCGAGACAGGGGTTCAAGGGGCTACACCTTC; CDR3 protein: CASSRDRGSRGYTF
clone size: NA; D gene: TRBD2; J gene: TRBJ2-1; V gene: TRBV3-1/TRBV3-2; CDR3 DNA: TGTGCCAGCAGCAATAGCGGGATGGGCAATGAGCAGTTCTTC; CDR3 protein: CASSNSGMGNEQFF
clone size: NA; D gene: TRBD2; J gene: TRBJ2-5; V gene: TRBV7-9; CDR3 DNA: TGTGCCAGCAGCTGGCGGGAGGGCGGGGAGGAGACCCAGTACTTC; CDR3 protein: CASSWREGGEETQYF
clone size: NA; D gene: TRBD1; J gene: TRBJ1-2; V gene: TRBV5-1; CDR3 DNA: TGCGCCAGCACCCCGGGAGGGGGCAACTATGGCTACACCTTC; CDR3 protein: CASTPGGGNYGYTF
clone size: NA; D gene: TRBD1; J gene: TRBJ2-7; V gene: TRBV5-4; CDR3 DNA: TGTGCCAGCAGTCACTCGGGACAGTCCTACGAGCAGTACTTC; CDR3 protein: CASSHSGQSYEQYF
clone size: NA; D gene: TRBD2; J gene: TRBJ2-1; V gene: TRBV5-4; CDR3 DNA: TGTGCCAGCAGCTTTGGGCGGGAGGACTCCTACAATGAGCAGTTCTTC; CDR3 protein: CASSFGREDSYNEQFF
clone size: NA; D gene: NA; J gene: TRBJ2-4; V gene: TRBV6-5; CDR3 DNA: TGTGCCACTAGGCTACAGGGACAAAACATTCAGTACTTC; CDR3 protein: CATRLQGQNIQYF
clone size: NA; D gene: NA; J gene: TRBJ1-1; V gene: TRBV7-9; CDR3 DNA: TGTGCCAGCAGCCCCCCCCGTCCGACAGGCGGGAACACTGAAGCTTTCTTT; CDR3 protein: CASSPPRPTGGNTEAFF
clone size: NA; D gene: TRBD1; J gene: TRBJ2-3; V gene: TRBV3-1/TRBV3-2; CDR3 DNA: TGTGCCAGCAGCCAATCGACCCGGGACAGGGGGGACACAGATACGCAGTATTTT; CDR3 protein: CASSQSTRDRGDTDTQYF
clone size: NA; D gene: NA; J gene: TRBJ2-7; V gene: TRBV20-1; CDR3 DNA: TGCAGTGCTAGTCACGGGAACTCCTACGAGCAGTACTTC; CDR3 protein: CSASHGNSYEQYF
clone size: NA; D gene: TRBD2; J gene: TRBJ2-7; V gene: TRBV3-1/TRBV3-2; CDR3 DNA: TGTGCCAGCAGCGTAAGCTCTAGCGGGAGTTACGAGCAGTACTTC; CDR3 protein: CASSVSSSGSYEQYF
clone size: once; D gene: NA; J gene: TRBJ1-6; V gene: TRBV27; CDR3 DNA: TGTGCCAGCAGTGCCCCTAGCTCCTATAATTCACCCCTCCACTTT; CDR3 protein: CASSAPSSYNSPLHF
clone size: NA; D gene: NA; J gene: TRBJ2-2; V gene: TRBV9; CDR3 DNA: TGTGCCAGCAGCGTACGTACATCGCTTCACGGGGAGCTGTTTTTT; CDR3 protein: CASSVRTSLHGELFF
clone size: NA; D gene: TRBD2; J gene: TRBJ2-7; V gene: TRBV10-2; CDR3 DNA: TGCGCCAGCAGTGGGCGAGCGGGAGCCGAGGTTGAGCAGTACTTC; CDR3 protein: CASSGRAGAEVEQYF
clone size: NA; D gene: NA; J gene: TRBJ1-5; V gene: TRBV2; CDR3 DNA: TGTGCCAGCAGTGAAGAACGGGGGGAGGCCCAGCATTTT; CDR3 protein: CASSEERGEAQHF
clone size: NA; D gene: TRBD2; J gene: TRBJ2-1; V gene: TRBV15; CDR3 DNA: TGTGCCACCAGCAGGGGACTAGCGGTAGGGCAGTTCTTC; CDR3 protein: CATSRGLAVGQFF
clone size: NA; D gene: NA; J gene: TRBJ1-4; V gene: TRBV7-9; CDR3 DNA: TGTGCCAGCAGCTTCGAGACTAATGAAAAACTGTTTTTT; CDR3 protein: CASSFETNEKLFF